Shown below are 20 T cell receptor beta chains from a single sample sequenced in a study of tumor-infiltrating lymphocytes in primary liver carcinoma listed by TCRdb under 2017. Total RNA and DNA were co-extracted without cell sorting from about 19-30 mg of bulk tissue using the AllPrep DNA/RNA mini kit. TCRdb records Illumina HiSeq 2500 as the sequencer. TCRbeta-specific cDNA was reverse-transcribed from approximately 500 ng total RNA using a constant-region primer and ProtoScript II reverse transcriptase. Construction of the TCRbeta libraries relied on three nested rounds of multiplex PCR, following a slightly modified ARM-PCR procedure. The first two PCR rounds used multiplex TRBV1-TRBV30 forward primers with a Cbeta reverse primer, each for roughly 10 cycles. The raw public reads went through TCRdb reprocessing: fastp at Q25, MiXCR clone calling, in-frame beta chains kept. Rows with one shared CDR3 protein collapse into an entry with the most common genes and DNA. The sample records about 120,000 distinct CDR3 sequences, 50% to 70% of which are singletons. Of the sample, around 9.7% falls within the top ten clones.

The specimen was liver tumor tissue from sampling region 1. The cell subset or site label, as the study defines it: tumor region T1, superior pole. The receptors here all came from a woman between 55 and 75 years old with primary liver carcinoma and hepatitis B virus infection.

Note on this clonotype: Lacking the conserved final phenylalanine or tryptophan, this CDR3 likely reflects a read error. The chain carries TRBV5-6 and TRBJ1-5; TRBD1 is a possible D gene (6 bases). There are 15 residues in the CDR3. Germline V gene sequence: CDR1 SGHDT, CDR2 YYEEEE. This CDR3 is CTSSLRTARGEPQHY. As DNA, the CDR3 is TGTACCAGCAGCTTGAGGACAGCTAGGGGGGAGCCCCAGCATTAT.

A note on this clonotype: This may stem from a read error, because a much larger clone lies one nucleotide away. The V call is TRBV6-1, the J call TRBJ2-7; 10 bases fit TRBD1. Germline V gene data show CDR1 as MNHNS and CDR2 as SASEGT. This CDR3 is 15 amino acids long. For the CDR3, the DNA is TGTGTCAGCAGTGAAGCCGGGACAGGGGACTACGAGCAGTACTTC. Translating gives CVSSEAGTGDYEQYF.

The rearrangement links TRBV7-9 to TRBJ2-3, with 12 positions matching TRBD2. Germline values: CDR1 SEHNR, CDR2 FQNEAQ (reference sequence). There are 17 residues in the CDR3. For the CDR3, the DNA is TGTGTCGGCAGCCCGACTGTCTCTAGCGGGAGGGCCGGTACGCAGTATTTT. Its translation is CVGSPTVSSGRAGTQYF.

This sequence joins TRBV28 and TRBJ1-5; TRBD1 might be the D (6 bases). CDR3 length equals 14 residues. Trimming removed 7 bases at V and 4 bases at J, with 14 bases between. The V gene's germline CDR1 is MDHEN and CDR2 SYDVKM. Here the CDR3 DNA reads TGTGCCAGCACCCCGGGAGGGGGAAATCAGCCCCAGCATTTT. It is translated as CASTPGGGNQPQHF.

Remarks on this clonotype: A much larger clonotype is one base distant, so this may be a read error. This chain links TRBV6-2 or TRBV6-3 with TRBJ2-3; possibly TRBD1 or TRBD2 for D (5 bases each). Trimming left V 6 bases short and J 0 bases short, with 19 bases between. Germline assignment: CDR1 MNHEY and CDR2 SVGEGT. The CDR3 runs 17 residues. The CDR3 bases are TGTGCCAGCAGAAACCCACCGGGACCAGCTAGCACAGATACGCAGTATTTT. Residues: CASRNPPGPASTDTQYF.

The rearrangement joins TRBV10-3 to TRBJ2-3; 7 bases fit TRBD1. J was trimmed by 6 bases and V by 2 bases; bases with no gene match: 8. Germline loops: CDR1 ENHRY, CDR2 SYGVKD. The CDR3 is made up of 15 amino acids. CDR3 bases: TGTGCCATCAGTGAGGGGGACAGAGACACGGATACGCAGTATTTT. It is translated as CAISEGDRDTDTQYF.

In its sample, this clonotype was seen many times. CDR3 sequence reads: CASSLGGFTEAFF. In DNA, the CDR3 is TGTGCCAGCAGCCTAGGGGGCTTCACTGAAGCTTTCTTT. The J gene is TRBJ1-1, the V gene TRBV6-2 or TRBV6-3; 7 nucleotides agree with TRBD1. CDR3 length: 13 amino acids. In germline, CDR1 is MNHEY, CDR2 SVGEGT. V lost 6 bases and J lost 4; bases outside the gene matches: 5.

Points on this clonotype: The conserved closing phenylalanine or tryptophan is absent in this CDR3, likely reflecting a read error. The chain is built from TRBV16 and TRBJ2-1, with D perhaps TRBD2 (6 bases). There are 17 residues in the CDR3. Germline assignment: CDR1 KGHSY and CDR2 FQNENV. The CDR3 spells CVSSLPTRLVVGNEQFL. CDR3 nucleotides: TGTGTCAGCAGCCTCCCGACTAGATTAGTGGTGGGCAATGAGCAGTTCTTA.

Notes on this clonotype: One end of the junction fails to match germline, which may point to a read error. This CDR3 reads CASRPTKQNTEAFF. The DNA of the CDR3 is TGTGCTAGCAGACCGACGAAACAGAACACTGAAGCTTTCTTT. This chain connects TRBV6-6 to TRBJ1-1; no clear D. The CDR3 covers 14 residues. The germline V gene encodes CDR1 MNHNY and CDR2 SVGAGI (reference sequence).

This chain connects TRBV7-2 to TRBJ2-3; a possible D gene is TRBD2 (7 bases). The CDR3 length is 14 residues. The V end was cut by 1 base, the J end by 4 bases, with 9 bases between. The V gene's germline CDR1 is SGHTA and CDR2 FQGNSA. CDR3 protein: CASSLGGGADTQYF. The CDR3 DNA reads as TGTGCCAGCAGCTTAGGGGGGGGCGCAGATACGCAGTATTTT.

About this clonotype itself: A single base separates this from a much larger clone, so it may be a read error. This sequence joins TRBV6-1 and TRBJ2-7, with TRBD1 matching over 7 bases. The CDR3 is made up of 13 amino acids. V shed 9 bases, J shed 5 bases, and the junction held 10 bases outside the gene matches. The V gene's germline CDR1 is MNHNS and CDR2 SASEGT. The CDR3 sequence is CASTGTAYHEQYF. The CDR3 region has the DNA TGTGCCAGTACCGGGACAGCGTACCACGAGCAGTACTTC.

A note on this clonotype: Since no conserved phenylalanine or tryptophan closes the CDR3, a read error is the likely cause. The chain combines TRBV11-2 with TRBJ2-1; possibly TRBD2 for D (6 bases). The CDR3 is made up of 15 amino acids. Trimming cost V 5 bases and J 7 bases, with 18 bases left between them. Looked up from germline, CDR1 is SGHAT and CDR2 is FQNNGV. In DNA, the CDR3 is TGTGCCAGCAGCCCTTGGGGAGCGGGTGTAAATGAGCAGTTCTTA. Protein product: CASSPWGAGVNEQFL.

About this clonotype: A much larger clone is a single base away; this may be a read error. J is TRBJ2-4 and V is TRBV7-9, with 7 nucleotides matching TRBD2. With 5 bases clipped from V and 0 bases from J, the junction kept 10 bases outside the gene matches. The CDR3 loop spans 17 amino acids. Germline V lookup: CDR1 SEHNR, CDR2 FQNEAQ (reference sequence). CDR3 nucleotides: TGTGCCAGCAGCCTCGGGCGGGGGAAGCTAGCCAAAAACATTCAGTACTTC. This encodes CASSLGRGKLAKNIQYF.

Remarks on this clonotype: At one of its ends the junction is not consistent with the germline gene, which may arise from a read error. The chain recombines TRBV14 with TRBJ2-1, with D possibly called TRBD1 or TRBD2 (5 bases each). CDR1 is SGHDN, CDR2 FVKESK, per germline. This CDR3 region has 14 residues. CDR3 region: CASSQVSGANEQLF. The CDR3, as DNA: TGTGCCAGCAGCCAAGTTTCCGGGGCCAATGAGCAGCTCTTC.

Comments on this clonotype: This may come from a read error, since a much larger clone is one base off. CDR3 DNA sequence: TGCAGCGTTCGGGGGGGCGCGGTCTATGGCTACATCTTC. It yields the protein CSVRGGAVYGYIF. This rearrangement joins TRBV29-1 to TRBJ1-2, with D possibly TRBD1 on 6 matching bases. The CDR3 is 13 amino acids. From germline, CDR1 is SQVTM and CDR2 ANQGSEA.

On this clonotype: This may come from a read error, since a much larger clone is one base off. This chain joins TRBV29-1 and TRBJ2-4, with 7 bases aligning to TRBD1. The CDR3 is 12 amino acids. The germline gives CDR1 SQVTM, CDR2 ANQGSEA. J was trimmed by 7 bases and V by 6 bases; bases with no gene match: 6. The CDR3 loop reads CSVTTGKNIQYF. The CDR3 DNA follows: TGCAGCGTCACGACAGGGAAGAACATTCAGTACTTC.

On this clonotype itself: The junction differs from germline at one of its ends, possibly a read error. The rearrangement uses TRBV5-8 and TRBJ2-1; 13 nucleotides match TRBD2. The CDR3 is 16 residues long. CDR1 and CDR2 (germline): SGHTS, YDEGEE. For the CDR3, the DNA is TGTGCCAACAGCGTAGAATGGACTAGCGGGAGCCCTGGGCAGTTCTTC. As protein: CANSVEWTSGSPGQFF.

Comment on this clonotype: At one end the junction does not follow the germline gene, possibly because of a read error. The chain recombines TRBV11-2 with TRBJ1-3, with D hard to call. CDR3 length equals 12 residues. CDR1 is SGHAT and CDR2 is FQNNGV in the germline V gene. This CDR3 reads CASSLRGNAIYF. CDR3 coding DNA: TGTGCCAGCAGCTTACGTGGAAACGCCATATATTTT.

The V call is TRBV28, the J call TRBJ2-7; TRBD2 matches at 8 bases. CDR1 MDHEN and CDR2 SYDVKM come from the germline V gene. V dropped 7 bases and J dropped 5; count of bases not matched to a gene: 13. This CDR3 comprises 15 residues. In DNA, the CDR3 is TGTGCCAGCAATTCCCCTTCACCACTAGCGGACGAGCAGTACTTC. Amino acid sequence: CASNSPSPLADEQYF.

V and J are TRBV11-2 and TRBJ1-2, with a weak D call TRBD1 (5 bases). CDR1 and CDR2 from the germline V gene are SGHAT and FQNNGV. V lost 9 bases and J lost 3, with 11 bases in between. The CDR3 runs 12 residues. The CDR3 loop is CARSLGDYGYTF. The CDR3 DNA is TGTGCCAGGAGCCTAGGGGACTATGGCTACACCTTC.